This TCR beta chain was captured in a study of blood T cell repertoires in COVID-19. Study in general: Whether acute or convalescent, the COVID-19 samples came from the United States, Italy and Spain. T cells, B-cell-depleted T cells, or PBMCs supplied cDNA or gDNA.

As processed by the authors: Cell counts per sample came from amplifying reference gene primers. Generated by immunoSEQ multiplex PCR, the TCRdb table keeps only in-frame clones and is missing some. V and J calls and clone size are as listed in that table; D and trimming were resolved from the DNA. This sample has about 400,000 clones, with about 88% found just once. Only a few counts were recorded for this clone. Trimming took off 0 bases at V and 8 bases at J, with 10 bases between the two ends. The CDR3 extends over 14 amino acids. From germline, CDR1 is LGHDT and CDR2 YNNKEL (reference sequence). V and J are TRBV3-1 (or the pseudogene TRBV3-2) and TRBJ1-4; no definite D call. The sample taken for sequencing was peripheral blood. The source is a human donor in a cohort sampled during active COVID-19. CDR3 in amino acids: CASSQEGGREKLFF. The DNA for the CDR3 is TGTGCCAGCAGCCAAGAGGGAGGGAGGGAAAAACTGTTTTTT.